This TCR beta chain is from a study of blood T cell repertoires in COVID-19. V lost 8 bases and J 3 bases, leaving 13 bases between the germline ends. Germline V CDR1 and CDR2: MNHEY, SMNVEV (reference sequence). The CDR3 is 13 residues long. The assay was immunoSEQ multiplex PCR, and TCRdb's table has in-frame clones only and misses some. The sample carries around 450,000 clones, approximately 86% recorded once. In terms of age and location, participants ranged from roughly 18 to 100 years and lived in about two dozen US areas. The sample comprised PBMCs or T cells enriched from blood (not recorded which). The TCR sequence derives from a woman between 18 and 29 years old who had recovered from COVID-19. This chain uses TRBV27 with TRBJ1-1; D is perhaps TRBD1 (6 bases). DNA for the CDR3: TGTGCCAGCCAGGGAAGGGGGTACACTGAAGCTTTCTTT. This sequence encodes CASQGRGYTEAFF.